This TCR beta chain emerged from a study of blood T cell repertoires in COVID-19. The overall study: Both acute and convalescent COVID-19 samples were obtained from the United States, Italy and Spain. Sources were T cells, B-cell-depleted T cells, or PBMCs; the material itself was cDNA or gDNA.

In the original processing: Estimation of nucleated cell counts was performed using reference gene primer amplification. Profiling relied on immunoSEQ multiplex PCR, and the TCRdb table lists in-frame clones only, not all of them. V and J calls and clone size are given by that table; D and trimming were obtained from the DNA. The sample records under 200,000 clones, about 93% being singletons. The CDR3 spans 18 residues. This chain connects TRBV21-1 to TRBJ2-2; the D call of TRBD2 is as the table states it, not checked on the DNA. TRBV21-1 represents a pseudogene. This clonotype was sampled from a middle-aged man with acute or convalescent COVID-19. The sample consisted of peripheral blood. The CDR3 coding sequence is TGTGCCAGCAGCCTAAAAGGGCGGGAGGGCCAGGGCACCGGGGAGCTGTTTTTT. Residues: CASSLKGREGQGTGELFF.